This TCR beta chain was recovered during a study of blood T cell repertoires in COVID-19. In the study overall: Collection of acute and convalescent COVID-19 samples took place in the United States, Italy and Spain. PBMCs, B-cell-depleted T cells, or T cells were the source of the cDNA or gDNA that made up the material.

This CDR3 is built from 16 residues. Germline V CDR1 and CDR2: LNHDA, SQIVND (reference sequence). Trimming cost V 1 base and J 6 bases; bases outside gene matches: 9. In the study's own analysis: Researchers report that nucleated cell counts were estimated from reference gene primer amplification. TCRdb's table, derived via immunoSEQ multiplex PCR, lists solely in-frame clones and lacks some. V, J and clone size are taken as reported in that table, and D and trimming were inferred from the DNA itself. This sample yields 100,000 to 150,000 clones, of which around 83% are seen a single time; approximately 6.3% belongs to the top ten.

This TCR was sampled from a man older than 75 with active or convalescent COVID-19. The sample was peripheral blood. V gene TRBV19 combines with J gene TRBJ1-5, with 7 positions matching TRBD1. The DNA of the CDR3 is TGTGCCAGTAGTATAGGATTACAGGGGCAGGGTCAGCCCCAGCATTTT. It codes for CASSIGLQGQGQPQHF.